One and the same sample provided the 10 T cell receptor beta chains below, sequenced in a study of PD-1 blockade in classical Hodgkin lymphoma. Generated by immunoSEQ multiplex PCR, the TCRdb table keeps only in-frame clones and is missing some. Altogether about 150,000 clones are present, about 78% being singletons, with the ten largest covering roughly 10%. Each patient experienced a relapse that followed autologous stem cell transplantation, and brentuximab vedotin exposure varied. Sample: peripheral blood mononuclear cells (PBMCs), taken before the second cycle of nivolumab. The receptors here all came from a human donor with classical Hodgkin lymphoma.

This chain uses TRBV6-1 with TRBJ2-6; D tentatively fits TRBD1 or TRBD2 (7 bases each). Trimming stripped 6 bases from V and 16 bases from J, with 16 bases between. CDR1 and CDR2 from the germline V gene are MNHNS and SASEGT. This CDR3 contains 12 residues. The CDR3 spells CASRSGTVKLTF. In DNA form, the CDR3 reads TGTGCCAGCAGGAGCGGGACAGTCAAACTGACTTTC.

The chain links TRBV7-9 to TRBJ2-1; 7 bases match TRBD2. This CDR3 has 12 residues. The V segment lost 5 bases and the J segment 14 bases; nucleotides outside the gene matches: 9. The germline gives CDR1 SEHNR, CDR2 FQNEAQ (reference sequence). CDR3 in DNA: TGTGCCAGCAGCCCGGGAAGTGGGAGGGAGTTCTTC. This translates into CASSPGSGREFF.

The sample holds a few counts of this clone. The CDR3 reads CASSLYSTGMSQYF. CDR3 DNA: TGTGCCAGCAGTTTATACTCGACAGGGATGAGCCAGTACTTC. The V and J genes are TRBV28 and TRBJ2-5; 7 positions agree with TRBD1. Unmatched junction bases numbered 9, after V lost 1 base and J lost 10 bases. The CDR3 has 14 residues. From germline, CDR1 is MDHEN and CDR2 SYDVKM.

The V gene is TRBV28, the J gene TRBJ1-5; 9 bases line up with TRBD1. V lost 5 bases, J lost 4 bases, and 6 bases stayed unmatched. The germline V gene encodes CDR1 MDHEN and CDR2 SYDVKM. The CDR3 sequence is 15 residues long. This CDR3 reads CASSLQGAWNQPQHF. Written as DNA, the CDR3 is TGTGCCAGCAGTCTACAGGGGGCCTGGAATCAGCCCCAGCATTTT.

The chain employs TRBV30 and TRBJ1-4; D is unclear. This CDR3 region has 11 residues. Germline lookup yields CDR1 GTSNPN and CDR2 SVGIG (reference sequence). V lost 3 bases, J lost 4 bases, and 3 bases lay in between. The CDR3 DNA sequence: TGTGCCTGGAGCTTTAATGAAAAACTGTTTTTT. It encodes CAWSFNEKLFF.

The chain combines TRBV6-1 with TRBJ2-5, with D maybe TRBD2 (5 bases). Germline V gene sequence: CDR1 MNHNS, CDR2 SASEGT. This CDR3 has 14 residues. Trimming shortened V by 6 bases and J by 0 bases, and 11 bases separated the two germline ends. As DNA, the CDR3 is TGTGCCAGCAGCTCATCGGGGAACCAAGAGACCCAGTACTTC. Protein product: CASSSSGNQETQYF.

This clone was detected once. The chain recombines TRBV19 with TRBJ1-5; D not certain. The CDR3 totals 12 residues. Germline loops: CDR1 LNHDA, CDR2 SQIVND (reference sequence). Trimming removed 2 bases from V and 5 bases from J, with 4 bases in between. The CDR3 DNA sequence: TGTGCCAGTAGTATAAGGGATCAGCCCCAGCATTTT. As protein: CASSIRDQPQHF. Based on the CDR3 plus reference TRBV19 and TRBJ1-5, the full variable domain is DGGITQSPKYLFRKEGQNVTLSCEQNLNHDAMYWYRQDPGQGLRLIYYSQIVNDFQKGDIAEGYSVSREKKESFPLTVTSAQKNPTAFYLCASSIRDQPQHFGDGTRLSIL.

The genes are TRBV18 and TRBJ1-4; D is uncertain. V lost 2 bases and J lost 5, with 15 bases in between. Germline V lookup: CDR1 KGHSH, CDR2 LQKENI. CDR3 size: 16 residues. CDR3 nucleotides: TGTGCCAGCTCACCATTCGGTGAGACGGCGAATGAAAAACTGTTTTTT. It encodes CASSPFGETANEKLFF.

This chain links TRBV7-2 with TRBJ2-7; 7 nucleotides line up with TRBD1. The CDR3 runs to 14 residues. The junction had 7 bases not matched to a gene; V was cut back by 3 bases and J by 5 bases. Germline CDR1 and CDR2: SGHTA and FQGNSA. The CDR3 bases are TGTGCCAGCAGCTTGGGGCAGGGGGTTAACGAGCAGTACTTC. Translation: CASSLGQGVNEQYF.

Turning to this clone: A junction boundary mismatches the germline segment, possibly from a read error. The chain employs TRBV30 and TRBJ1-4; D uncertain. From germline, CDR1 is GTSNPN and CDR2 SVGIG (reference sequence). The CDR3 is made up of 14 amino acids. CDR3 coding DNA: TGTGCCTGGAGTGTGAGGCTGAGTAATGAAAACCTGTTTTTT. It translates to CAWSVRLSNENLFF.